This T cell receptor beta chain originates from a study of control samples from healthy donors and cancer patients. The assay was immunoSEQ multiplex PCR, and TCRdb's table has in-frame clones only and misses some. The sample has more than 95,000 clones, roughly 92% seen once; the top ten hold approximately 2.5%. This CDR3 comprises 15 residues. Germline V gene sequence: CDR1 LNHDA, CDR2 SQIVND (reference sequence). The V and J ends lost 4 bases and 3 bases respectively, with 13 bases between them. Sequencing used blood. The chain is built from TRBV19 and TRBJ1-3; a possible D gene is TRBD1 (5 bases). The clonotype was recovered from a man aged 25-45 years in good health. DNA for the CDR3: TGTGCCAGTAGTACCACAGGATTTGTTGGAAACACCATATATTTT. Amino acids: CASSTTGFVGNTIYF.